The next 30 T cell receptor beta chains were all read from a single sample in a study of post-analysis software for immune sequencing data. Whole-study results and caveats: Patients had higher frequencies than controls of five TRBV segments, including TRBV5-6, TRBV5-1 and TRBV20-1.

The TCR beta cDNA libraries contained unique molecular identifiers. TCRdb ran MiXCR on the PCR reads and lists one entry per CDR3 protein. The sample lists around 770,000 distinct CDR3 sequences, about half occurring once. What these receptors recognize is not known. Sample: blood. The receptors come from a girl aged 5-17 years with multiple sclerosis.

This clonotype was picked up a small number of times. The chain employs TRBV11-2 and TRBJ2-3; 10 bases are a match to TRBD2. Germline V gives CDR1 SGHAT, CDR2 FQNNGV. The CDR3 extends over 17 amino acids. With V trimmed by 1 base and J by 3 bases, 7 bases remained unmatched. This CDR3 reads CASSLAPGLAATDTQYF. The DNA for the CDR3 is TGTGCCAGCAGCTTAGCCCCCGGACTAGCGGCTACAGATACGCAGTATTTT.

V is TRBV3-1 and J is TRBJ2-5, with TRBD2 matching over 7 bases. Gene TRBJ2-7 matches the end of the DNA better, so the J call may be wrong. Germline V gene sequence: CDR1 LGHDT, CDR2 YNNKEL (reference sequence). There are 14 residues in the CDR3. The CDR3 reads CASSQGWEGGEQYF. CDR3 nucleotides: TGTGCCAGCAGCCAAGGCTGGGAGGGTGGCGAGCAGTACTTC.

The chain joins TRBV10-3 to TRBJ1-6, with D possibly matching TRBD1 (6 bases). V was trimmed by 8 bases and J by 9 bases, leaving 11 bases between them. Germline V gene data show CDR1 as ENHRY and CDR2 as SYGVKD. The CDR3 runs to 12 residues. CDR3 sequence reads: CAIGGGGSPLHF. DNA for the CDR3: TGTGCCATCGGGGGGGGCGGTTCACCCCTCCACTTT.

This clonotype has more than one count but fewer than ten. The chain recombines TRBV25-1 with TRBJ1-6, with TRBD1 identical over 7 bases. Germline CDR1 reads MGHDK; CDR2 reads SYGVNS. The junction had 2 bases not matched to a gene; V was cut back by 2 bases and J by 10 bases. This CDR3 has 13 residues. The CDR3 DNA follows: TGTGCCAGCAGTGAAGAGGGGGCCTCACCCCTCCACTTT. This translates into CASSEEGASPLHF.

Here the CDR3 reads CSATEFNSGSGAYEQYF. The CDR3 nucleotides are TGCAGTGCTACCGAATTTAATAGCGGGAGTGGAGCCTACGAGCAGTACTTC. The genes are TRBV20-1 and TRBJ2-7; 9 bases map to TRBD2. J was trimmed by 2 bases and V by 4 bases; bases with no gene match: 15. Looked up from germline, CDR1 is DFQATT and CDR2 is SNEGSKA (reference sequence). The CDR3 totals 17 residues.

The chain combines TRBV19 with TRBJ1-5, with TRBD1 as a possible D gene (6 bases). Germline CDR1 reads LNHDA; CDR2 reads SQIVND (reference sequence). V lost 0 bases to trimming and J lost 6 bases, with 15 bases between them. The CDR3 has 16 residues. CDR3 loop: CASSIDRGGGFQPQHF. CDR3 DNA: TGTGCCAGTAGTATAGATCGCGGTGGGGGCTTTCAGCCCCAGCATTTT.

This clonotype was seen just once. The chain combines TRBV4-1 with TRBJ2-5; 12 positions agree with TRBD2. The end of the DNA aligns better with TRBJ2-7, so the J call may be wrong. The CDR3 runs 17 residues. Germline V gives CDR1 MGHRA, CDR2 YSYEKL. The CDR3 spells CASSQDSSGTSGYEQYF. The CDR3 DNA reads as TGCGCCAGCAGCCAAGATAGTTCCGGGACTAGCGGGTACGAGCAGTACTTC.

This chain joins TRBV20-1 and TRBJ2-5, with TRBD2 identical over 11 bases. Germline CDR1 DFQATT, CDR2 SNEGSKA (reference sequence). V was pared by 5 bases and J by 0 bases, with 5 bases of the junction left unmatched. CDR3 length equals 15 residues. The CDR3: CSADGTSGNQETQYF. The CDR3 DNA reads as TGCAGTGCTGATGGGACTAGCGGAAACCAAGAGACCCAGTACTTC.

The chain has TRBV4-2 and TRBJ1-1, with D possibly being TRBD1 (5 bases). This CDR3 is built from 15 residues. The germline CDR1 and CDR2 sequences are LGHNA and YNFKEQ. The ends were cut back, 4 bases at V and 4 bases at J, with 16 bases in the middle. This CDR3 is CASSPEEAGGTEAFF. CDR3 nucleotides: TGTGCCAGCAGCCCCGAGGAGGCCGGGGGCACTGAAGCTTTCTTT.

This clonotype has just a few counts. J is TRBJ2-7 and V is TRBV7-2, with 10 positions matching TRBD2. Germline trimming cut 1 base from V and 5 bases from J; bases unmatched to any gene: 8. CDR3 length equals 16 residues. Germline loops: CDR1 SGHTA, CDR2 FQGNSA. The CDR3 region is CASSLGLAGDMDEQYF. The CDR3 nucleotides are TGTGCCAGCAGCTTAGGCCTAGCGGGAGATATGGACGAGCAGTACTTC.

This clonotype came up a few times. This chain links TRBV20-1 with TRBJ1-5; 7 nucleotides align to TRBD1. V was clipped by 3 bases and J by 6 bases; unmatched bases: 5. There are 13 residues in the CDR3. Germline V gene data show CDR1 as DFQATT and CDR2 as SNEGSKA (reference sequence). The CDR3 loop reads CSARETGLQPQHF. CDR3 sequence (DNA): TGCAGTGCTAGGGAGACAGGGCTTCAGCCCCAGCATTTT.

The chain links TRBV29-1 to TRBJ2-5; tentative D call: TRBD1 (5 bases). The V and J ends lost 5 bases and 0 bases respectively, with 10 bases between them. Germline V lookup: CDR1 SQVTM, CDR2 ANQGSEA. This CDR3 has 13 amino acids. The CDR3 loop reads CSVPPGYQETQYF. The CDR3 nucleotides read TGCAGCGTTCCTCCAGGGTACCAAGAGACCCAGTACTTC.

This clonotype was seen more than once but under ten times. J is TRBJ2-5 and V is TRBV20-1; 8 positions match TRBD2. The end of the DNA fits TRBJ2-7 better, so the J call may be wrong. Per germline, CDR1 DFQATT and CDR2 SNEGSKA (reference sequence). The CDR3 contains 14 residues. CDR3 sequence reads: CSALGSGKISEQYF. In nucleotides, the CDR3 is TGCAGTGCTCTGGGTAGCGGGAAGATTAGCGAGCAGTACTTC.

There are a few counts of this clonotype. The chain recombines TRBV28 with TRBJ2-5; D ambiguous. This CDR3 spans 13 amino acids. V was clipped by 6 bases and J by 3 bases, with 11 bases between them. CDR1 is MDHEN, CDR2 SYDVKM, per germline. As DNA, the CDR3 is TGTGCCAGCAGCCCCGACTTCAAAGAGACCCAGTACTTC. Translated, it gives CASSPDFKETQYF.

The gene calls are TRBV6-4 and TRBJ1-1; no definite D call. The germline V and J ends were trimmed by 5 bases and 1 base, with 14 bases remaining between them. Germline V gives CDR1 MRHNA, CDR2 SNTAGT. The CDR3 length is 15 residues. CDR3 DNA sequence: TGTGCCAGCAGTCCCCGGCGACTGAGGAACACTGAAGCTTTCTTT. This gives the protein CASSPRRLRNTEAFF.

The CDR3 coding sequence is TGTGCCAGCAGCCAAACGGGACTAGCGGCCACCTCCTACGAGCAGTACTTC. This translates into CASSQTGLAATSYEQYF. The chain links TRBV3-1 to TRBJ2-7, with TRBD2 matching over 11 bases. Losses at the gene ends were 2 bases for V and 0 bases for J; bases not matched to a gene: 6. The germline V gene encodes CDR1 LGHDT and CDR2 YNNKEL (reference sequence). The CDR3 extends over 17 amino acids.

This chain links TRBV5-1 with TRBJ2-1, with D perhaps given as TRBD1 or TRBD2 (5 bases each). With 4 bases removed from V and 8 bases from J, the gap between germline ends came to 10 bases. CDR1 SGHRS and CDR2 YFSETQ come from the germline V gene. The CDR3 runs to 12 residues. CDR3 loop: CASSPLGDEQFF. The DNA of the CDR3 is TGCGCCAGCAGCCCATTGGGGGATGAGCAGTTCTTC.

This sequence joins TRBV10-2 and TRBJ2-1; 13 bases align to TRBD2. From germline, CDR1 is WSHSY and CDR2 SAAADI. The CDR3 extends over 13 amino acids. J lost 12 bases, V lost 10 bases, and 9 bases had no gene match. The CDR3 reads CANRTSGRDRQFF. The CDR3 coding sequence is TGCGCCAACAGAACTAGCGGGAGGGATCGGCAGTTCTTC.

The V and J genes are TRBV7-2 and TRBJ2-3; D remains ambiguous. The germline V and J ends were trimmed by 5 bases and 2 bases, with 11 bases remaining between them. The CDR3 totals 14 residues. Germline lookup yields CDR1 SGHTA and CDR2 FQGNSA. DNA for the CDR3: TGTGCCAGCAGCCGGTTACCCCTCACAGATACGCAGTATTTT. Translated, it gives CASSRLPLTDTQYF.

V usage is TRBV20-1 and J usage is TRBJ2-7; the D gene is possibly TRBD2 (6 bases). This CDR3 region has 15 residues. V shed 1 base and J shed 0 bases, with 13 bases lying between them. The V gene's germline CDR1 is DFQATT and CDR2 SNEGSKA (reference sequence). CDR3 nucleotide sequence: TGCAGTGCTAGAGGGCAGAAAGCGGGCTCCTACGAGCAGTACTTC. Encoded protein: CSARGQKAGSYEQYF.

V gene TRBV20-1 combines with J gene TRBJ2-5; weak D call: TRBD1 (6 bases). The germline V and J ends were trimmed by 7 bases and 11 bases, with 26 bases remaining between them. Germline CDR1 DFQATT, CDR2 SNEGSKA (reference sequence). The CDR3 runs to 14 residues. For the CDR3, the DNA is TGCAGTGTAAACCCGGCAGGGGCCGTGGGGGAGCAGTACTTC. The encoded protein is CSVNPAGAVGEQYF.

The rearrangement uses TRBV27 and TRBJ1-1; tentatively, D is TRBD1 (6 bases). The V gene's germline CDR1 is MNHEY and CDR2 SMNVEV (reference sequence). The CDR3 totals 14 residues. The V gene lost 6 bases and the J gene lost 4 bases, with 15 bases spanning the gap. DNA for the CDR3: TGTGCCAGCAGATGGGGGGGGGCTAGCACTGAAGCTTTCTTT. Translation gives CASRWGGASTEAFF.

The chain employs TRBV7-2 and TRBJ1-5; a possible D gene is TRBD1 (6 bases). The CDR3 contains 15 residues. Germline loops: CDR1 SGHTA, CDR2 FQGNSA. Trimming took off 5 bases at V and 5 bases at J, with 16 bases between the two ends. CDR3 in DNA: TGTGCCAGCAGCAGAGAAACAGGGCCCTATCAGCCCCAGCATTTT. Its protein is CASSRETGPYQPQHF. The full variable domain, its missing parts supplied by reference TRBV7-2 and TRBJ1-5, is GAGVSQSPSNKVTEKGKDVELRCDPISGHTALYWYRQSLGQGLEFLIYFQGNSAPDKSGLPSDRFSAERTGGSVSTLTIQRTQQEDSAVYLCASSRETGPYQPQHFGDGTRLSIL.

CDR3 residues: CASRGQVYEQYF. DNA for the CDR3: TGTGCCAGCAGGGGCCAGGTCTACGAGCAGTACTTC. The chain combines TRBV6-5 with TRBJ2-7; unclear D gene. The CDR3 is made up of 12 amino acids. Germline CDR1 MNHEY, CDR2 SVGAGI. V gave up 6 bases and J gave up 3 bases, with 9 bases separating them.

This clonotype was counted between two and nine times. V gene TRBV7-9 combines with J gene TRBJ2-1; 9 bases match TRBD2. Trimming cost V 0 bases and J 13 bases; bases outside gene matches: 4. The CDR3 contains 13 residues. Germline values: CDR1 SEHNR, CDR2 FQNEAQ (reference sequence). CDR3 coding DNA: TGTGCCAGCAGCTTAGCGGGAGCGGGAGGTCAGTTCTTC. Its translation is CASSLAGAGGQFF.

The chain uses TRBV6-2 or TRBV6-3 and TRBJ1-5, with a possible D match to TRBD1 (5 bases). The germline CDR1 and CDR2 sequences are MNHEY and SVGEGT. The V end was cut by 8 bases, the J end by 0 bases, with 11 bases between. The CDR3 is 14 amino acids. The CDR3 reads CASRGEYSNQPQHF. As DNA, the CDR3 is TGTGCCAGCCGGGGGGAATATAGCAATCAGCCCCAGCATTTT.

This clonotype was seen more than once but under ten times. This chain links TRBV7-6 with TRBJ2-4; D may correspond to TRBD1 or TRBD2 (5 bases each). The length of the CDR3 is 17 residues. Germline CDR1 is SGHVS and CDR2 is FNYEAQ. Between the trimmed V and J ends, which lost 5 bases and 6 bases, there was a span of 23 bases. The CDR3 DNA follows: TGTGCCAGCAGCGCCCGGGACCGACCCCCGGCATTAAACATTCAGTACTTC. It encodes CASSARDRPPALNIQYF.

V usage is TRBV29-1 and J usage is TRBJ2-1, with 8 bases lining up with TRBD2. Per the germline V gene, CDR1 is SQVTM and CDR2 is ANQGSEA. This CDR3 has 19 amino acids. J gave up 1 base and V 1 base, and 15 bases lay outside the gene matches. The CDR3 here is CSVEGLAGPSTSSYNEQFF. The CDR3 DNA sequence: TGCAGCGTTGAAGGCCTAGCGGGCCCCTCTACATCTTCCTACAATGAGCAGTTCTTC.

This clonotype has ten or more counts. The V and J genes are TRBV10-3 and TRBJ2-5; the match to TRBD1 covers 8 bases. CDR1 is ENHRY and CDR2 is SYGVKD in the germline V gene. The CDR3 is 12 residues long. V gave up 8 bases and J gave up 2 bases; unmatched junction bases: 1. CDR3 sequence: CAIGQGQETQYF. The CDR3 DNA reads TGTGCCATCGGACAGGGTCAAGAGACCCAGTACTTC.

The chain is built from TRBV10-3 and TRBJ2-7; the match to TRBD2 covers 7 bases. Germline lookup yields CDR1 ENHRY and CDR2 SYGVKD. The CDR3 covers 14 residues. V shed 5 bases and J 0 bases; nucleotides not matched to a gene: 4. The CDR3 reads CAISRSSGSYEQYF. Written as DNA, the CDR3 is TGTGCCATCAGTCGGTCTAGCGGCTCCTACGAGCAGTACTTC.